One sample yielded the 10 T cell receptor beta chains listed below, sequenced in a study of T cell clones after liver transplantation. Profiled with immunoSEQ multiplex PCR; TCRdb holds only in-frame clones, not every one. The sample consists of tens of thousands of clones, roughly three quarters of them appearing once. Material: CD4+ T cells from blood, obtained at the 22-month timepoint. The source of these receptors is a human patient who received a liver transplant. Some of these T cells may belong to the graft donor.

The V gene is TRBV7-8, the J gene TRBJ2-2; 9 nucleotides match TRBD2. The CDR3 is made up of 16 amino acids. Germline V gives CDR1 SGHVS, CDR2 FQNEAQ. V dropped 5 bases and J dropped 4; count of bases not matched to a gene: 8. CDR3 amino acids: CASSLLAGAPTGELFF. CDR3 in DNA: TGTGCCAGCAGCCTATTAGCGGGGGCCCCCACCGGGGAGCTGTTTTTT.

V is TRBV7-2 and J is TRBJ1-5, with 7 bases lining up with TRBD1. Germline-derived CDR1 and CDR2 are SGHTA and FQGNSA. The CDR3 runs 16 residues. Germline trimming cut 2 bases from V and 15 bases from J; bases unmatched to any gene: 19. CDR3 residues: CASSLNSMGRDSILHF. CDR3 coding DNA: TGTGCCAGCAGCTTAAATTCGATGGGACGGGACAGCATACTGCATTTT.

The chain is built from TRBV10-1 and TRBJ2-7; TRBD1 matches 9 bases. The CDR3 runs to 14 residues. Germline V gene sequence: CDR1 WNHNN, CDR2 SYGVQD (reference sequence). The V gene end was trimmed by 5 bases and the J gene end by 6 bases; junction bases not matched to a gene: 8. The CDR3 bases are TGCGCCAGCAGTCCCGGGACAGGGTCAGCCGAGCAGTACTTC. Its protein product is CASSPGTGSAEQYF.

This rearrangement joins TRBV5-1 to TRBJ1-4; possible D gene TRBD1, 5 bases. The V end lost 4 bases, the J end lost 4 bases, and 14 bases lay between the germline ends. The CDR3 contains 15 residues. CDR1 and CDR2 from the germline V gene are SGHRS and YFSETQ. CDR3 nucleotides: TGCGCCAGCAGCGGGGTAGGGGCACGTAATGAAAAACTGTTTTTT. Its translation is CASSGVGARNEKLFF.

This clone has a single count. The chain combines TRBV5-5 with TRBJ2-7, with 9 nucleotides matching TRBD2. The germline gives CDR1 SGHKS, CDR2 YYEKEE (reference sequence). The V and J ends lost 4 bases and 2 bases, in that order; junction bases with no gene match: 7. The CDR3 is made up of 15 amino acids. The CDR3 loop is CASSRSGGSPYEQYF. Here the CDR3 DNA reads TGTGCCAGCAGCCGTAGCGGGGGTTCACCCTACGAGCAGTACTTC.

CDR3 DNA sequence: TGCGCCAGCGGTGCAACTAATGAAAAACTGTTTTTT. This translates into CASGATNEKLFF. This sequence joins TRBV5-1 and TRBJ1-4; no clear D. V was clipped by 7 bases and J by 0 bases, with 4 bases between them. CDR3 length: 12 residues. The germline CDR1 and CDR2 sequences are SGHRS and YFSETQ.

The rearrangement joins TRBV5-6 to TRBJ2-6; TRBD1 is a possible D gene (6 bases). Germline values: CDR1 SGHDT, CDR2 YYEEEE. The CDR3 length is 16 residues. Trimming removed 5 bases from V and 0 bases from J, with 12 bases in between. The CDR3 reads CASRNRARSGANVLTF. In DNA, the CDR3 is TGTGCCAGCAGGAACAGGGCCCGCTCTGGGGCCAACGTCCTGACTTTC.

The rearrangement links TRBV6-1 to TRBJ2-7; 9 bases fit TRBD1. CDR1 MNHNS and CDR2 SASEGT come from the germline V gene. This CDR3 is built from 15 residues. V dropped 4 bases and J dropped 3; count of bases not matched to a gene: 7. In DNA, the CDR3 is TGTGCCAGCAGTGGACCGGGACAGGGACGCTACGAGCAGTACTTC. It encodes CASSGPGQGRYEQYF.

The chain links TRBV6-5 to TRBJ1-6, with D unclear. Germline values: CDR1 MNHEY, CDR2 SVGAGI. The CDR3 sequence is 15 residues long. V dropped 2 bases and J dropped 7 bases, with 12 bases sitting between them. The CDR3 region has the DNA TGTGCCAGCAGTTACGCGGCAGGAAAAAATTCACCCCTCCACTTT. Residues: CASSYAAGKNSPLHF.

This chain connects TRBV15 to TRBJ1-1, with D tentatively TRBD1 (6 bases). With 0 bases removed from V and 11 bases from J, the gap between germline ends came to 13 bases. CDR3 length: 13 residues. Germline lookup yields CDR1 LNHNV and CDR2 YYDKDF (reference sequence). This CDR3 is CATSRDSGDNAFF. The CDR3 bases are TGTGCCACCAGCAGAGATTCAGGGGATAATGCTTTCTTT.